This passage covers 13 T cell receptor beta chains from one sample sequenced in a study of Tregs in tolerant kidney transplant recipients. Related graft donors supplied nonmyeloablative bone marrow transplants, and mixed chimerism was transient. Profiling relied on immunoSEQ multiplex PCR, and the TCRdb table lists in-frame clones only, not all of them. The sample table includes approximately 24,000 clones. The sample here was CD4+ T cells from blood (PBMCs), taken 6 months after the transplant. The receptors were sampled from a human patient who received a combined kidney and bone marrow transplant. The T cells may partly be graft donor cells.

On this clone: The observed sequence ends 3 residues before the CDR3 terminus, with the missing tail filled in from the germline J gene. The chain is built from TRBV5-1 and TRBJ2-3, with 7 bases matching TRBD2. The CDR3 runs to 15 residues. With 4 bases clipped from V and 6 bases from J, the junction kept 11 bases outside the gene matches. Germline assignment: CDR1 SGHRS and CDR2 YFSETQ. CDR3 DNA (partial): TGCGCCAGCAGCCCTTGGGGGGGACTCCTTGATACG. Its translation: CASSPWGGLLDT. The whole CDR3 is CASSPWGGLLDTQYF.

CDR3 amino acids: CASSPSQGANEQYF. The CDR3 DNA, read in part, is TGTGCCAGCTCACCATCGCAGGGGGCAAACGAG. The chain combines TRBV18 with TRBJ2-7, with 8 bases fitting TRBD1. The read is 3 residues too short to cover the CDR3 end, so that end is filled in from the germline J gene. The CDR3 contains 14 residues. Per the germline V gene, CDR1 is KGHSH and CDR2 is LQKENI. J lost 5 bases, V lost 2 bases, and 5 bases had no gene match.

About this clone itself: Coverage ceases 3 residues before the CDR3 finishes, and the germline J gene fills in the end. The chain couples TRBV7-8 to TRBJ2-3; 10 bases map to TRBD2. Looked up from germline, CDR1 is SGHVS and CDR2 is FQNEAQ. The J segment lost 1 base and the V segment lost 7 bases, leaving 5 bases of the junction unmatched. The CDR3 spans 15 residues. The CDR3 DNA, read in part, is TGTGCCAGCATCAGAGCGGGGGGGCGCACAGATACG. This codes for CASIRAGGRTDT. In full, the CDR3 reads CASIRAGGRTDTQYF.

As concerns this clone: Coverage ceases 3 residues before the CDR3 finishes, and the germline J gene fills in the end. The chain joins TRBV19 to TRBJ2-5; D is perhaps TRBD1 (5 bases). The V end was cut by 3 bases, the J end by 4 bases, with 15 bases between. Germline V gene sequence: CDR1 LNHDA, CDR2 SQIVND (reference sequence). The CDR3 totals 15 residues. The CDR3 DNA, read in part, is TGTGCCAGTAGTATTCTCTCCCAGGGTGGAGAGACC. The encoded protein is CASSILSQGGET. The complete CDR3 protein is CASSILSQGGETQYF. Together with reference TRBV19 and TRBJ2-5, the CDR3 gives the full variable domain: DGGITQSPKYLFRKEGQNVTLSCEQNLNHDAMYWYRQDPGQGLRLIYYSQIVNDFQKGDIAEGYSVSREKKESFPLTVTSAQKNPTAFYLCASSILSQGGETQYFGPGTRLLVL.

Regarding this clone: The read falls 3 residues short of the CDR3 end, and the missing part is taken from the germline J gene. V gene TRBV2 combines with J gene TRBJ1-5, with D unresolved. The germline V and J ends were trimmed by 2 bases and 6 bases, with 11 bases remaining between them. The CDR3 extends over 14 amino acids. Germline CDR1 reads SNHLY; CDR2 reads FYNNEI. CDR3 sequence reads: CASSERATSQPQHF. CDR3 bases read: TGTGCCAGCAGTGAAAGGGCGACCAGTCAGCCC.

Comment on this clone: The read gets to within 3 residues of the CDR3 end, and the germline J gene fills in the rest. This chain uses TRBV11-3 with TRBJ2-3; a possible D gene is TRBD1 (5 bases). The CDR3 consists of 14 residues. The germline V and J ends were trimmed by 3 bases and 2 bases, with 9 bases remaining between them. CDR1 is SGHNT, CDR2 YENEEA, per germline. CDR3 bases read: TGTGCCAGCAGCTTGGACACTTCCACAGATACG. The encoded protein is CASSLDTSTDT. The complete CDR3 sequence is CASSLDTSTDTQYF.

As concerns this clone: The sequence runs out 3 residues before the end of the CDR3; the remainder is reconstructed from the germline J gene. The chain employs TRBV18 and TRBJ2-1; TRBD2 aligns across 7 bases. The germline V gene encodes CDR1 KGHSH and CDR2 LQKENI. The length of the CDR3 is 15 residues. V shed 2 bases, J shed 4 bases, and the junction held 5 bases outside the gene matches. The part of the CDR3 DNA that was read is TGTGCCAGCTCACCAGAGCGGGACCATTACAATGAG. Translation gives CASSPERDHYNE. The entire CDR3 sequence reads CASSPERDHYNEQFF.

Of note for this clone: Read sequence stops 3 residues before the CDR3 end, and the germline J gene provides the missing end. The chain has TRBV19 and TRBJ2-1; the match to TRBD2 covers 7 bases. Germline CDR1 and CDR2: LNHDA and SQIVND (reference sequence). The CDR3 is 15 residues long. V shed 3 bases and J 0 bases; nucleotides not matched to a gene: 2. CDR3 DNA (partial): TGTGCCAGTAGTATGCGCGGGAGCTCCTACAATGAG. This encodes CASSMRGSSYNE. The complete CDR3 protein is CASSMRGSSYNEQFF.

Comment on this clone: The sequence runs out 3 residues before the end of the CDR3; the remainder is reconstructed from the germline J gene. The V gene is TRBV7-2, the J gene TRBJ1-5; D might be TRBD1 (6 bases). CDR3 length: 13 residues. V lost 3 bases to trimming and J lost 4 bases, with 7 bases between them. The germline V gene encodes CDR1 SGHTA and CDR2 FQGNSA. The CDR3 bases that were read are TGTGCCAGCAGCTTTACAGGGAATCAGCCC. It yields the protein CASSFTGNQP. The complete CDR3 sequence is CASSFTGNQPQHF.

In the case of this clone: The read falls 3 residues short of the CDR3 end, and the missing part is taken from the germline J gene. The rearrangement uses TRBV2 and TRBJ2-7; TRBD2 matches at 10 bases. Trimming removed 6 bases from V and 4 bases from J; junction bases left unmatched: 12. Per the germline V gene, CDR1 is SNHLY and CDR2 is FYNNEI. The CDR3 has 16 residues. CDR3 bases read: TGTGCCAGCAGAGAAAGTCCTAGCGGGAGTAAATACGAG. Residues: CASRESPSGSKYE. The complete CDR3 sequence is CASRESPSGSKYEQYF.

Details on this clone: With the read ending 3 residues before the CDR3 end, the germline J gene is used to fill in that end. V gene TRBV6-2 or TRBV6-3 combines with J gene TRBJ2-7; D is perhaps TRBD1 (6 bases). V was shortened by 2 bases and J by 6 bases, with 14 bases between the two germline ends. This CDR3 is 14 amino acids long. CDR1 is MNHEY and CDR2 is SVGEGT in the germline V gene. The DNA read from the CDR3 is TGTGCCAGCAGTTACGGGGGCAGAAATCGCGAG. Its protein product is CASSYGGRNRE. Given in full, the CDR3 is CASSYGGRNREQYF.

In the case of this clone: Sequencing ends 3 residues short of the CDR3 end; the germline J gene provides the rest. The V gene is TRBV7-7, the J gene TRBJ2-7, with 14 bases identical to TRBD2. Per germline, CDR1 SSHAT and CDR2 FNYEAQ (reference sequence). V shed 5 bases, J shed 4 bases, and the junction held 4 bases outside the gene matches. This CDR3 is 15 amino acids long. The covered CDR3 bases are TGTGCCAGCAGCCTGGGACTAGCGGGAGAGTACGAG. Translating it yields CASSLGLAGEYE. The entire CDR3 protein reads CASSLGLAGEYEQYF.

Turning to this clone: The read is 3 residues too short to cover the CDR3 end, so that end is filled in from the germline J gene. V gene TRBV6-4 combines with J gene TRBJ1-1; perhaps TRBD1 as D (6 bases). The length of the CDR3 is 15 residues. V lost 0 bases, J lost 6 bases, and 14 bases lay in between. Per germline, CDR1 MRHNA and CDR2 SNTAGT. The sequenced CDR3 bases are TGTGCCAGCAGTGACTCGGGGGCCGGGACATCTGAA. Protein product: CASSDSGAGTSE. The CDR3, in full, reads CASSDSGAGTSEAFF.